The next 32 T cell receptor beta chains were all read from a single sample in a study of shared clonotypes between healthy human individuals. Here immunoSEQ multiplex PCR was the method, and the copy in TCRdb shows in-frame clones only, minus some. The sample yields approximately 1.5 million clones, around 98.5% seen once. The sequencing sample was made of naive CD4+ T cells sorted from blood. Described subset: CD45RA+ positively selected. The receptor set was obtained from a man between 25 and 39 years old in good health.

The rearrangement uses TRBV18 and TRBJ2-1; 9 bases agree with TRBD1. This CDR3 comprises 16 residues. Germline-derived CDR1 and CDR2 are KGHSH and LQKENI. With 0 bases clipped from V and 0 bases from J, the junction kept 0 bases outside the gene matches. The CDR3 is CASSPPDRGSYNEQFF. The CDR3 DNA reads as TGTGCCAGCTCACCACCGGACAGGGGCTCCTACAATGAGCAGTTCTTC.

The chain recombines TRBV5-1 with TRBJ2-3; D may be TRBD1 (6 bases). Trimming shortened V by 1 base and J by 4 bases, and 10 bases separated the two germline ends. This CDR3 has 14 residues. Germline V lookup: CDR1 SGHRS, CDR2 YFSETQ. CDR3 nucleotide sequence: TGCGCCAGCAGCTTGCAGGGGCTTGCAGATACGCAGTATTTT. Amino acid sequence: CASSLQGLADTQYF.

As to this clone: The same CDR3 is also encoded by other DNA sequences in this sample. This chain connects TRBV19 to TRBJ1-5; a weak D match, TRBD1 (5 bases). The ends were cut back, 3 bases at V and 7 bases at J, with 13 bases in the middle. The length of the CDR3 is 14 residues. Per the germline V gene, CDR1 is LNHDA and CDR2 is SQIVND (reference sequence). This chain's CDR3 is CASSIEGLGQPQHF. Written as DNA, the CDR3 is TGTGCCAGTAGTATCGAGGGGTTGGGGCAGCCCCAGCATTTT.

V gene TRBV6-4 combines with J gene TRBJ1-3; no clear D gene. Trimming took 6 bases from V and 8 from J, leaving 11 bases between them. Looked up from germline, CDR1 is MRHNA and CDR2 is SNTAGT. This CDR3 is built from 12 residues. The CDR3 DNA reads as TGTGCCAGCAGGGCCCATCGCGACACCATATATTTT. Amino acids: CASRAHRDTIYF.

V usage is TRBV27 and J usage is TRBJ2-1, with D perhaps matching TRBD2 (5 bases). V gave up 3 bases and J gave up 3 bases, with 12 bases separating them. Looked up from germline, CDR1 is MNHEY and CDR2 is SMNVEV (reference sequence). This CDR3 has 15 amino acids. CDR3: CASSFRGVGYNEQFF. Written as DNA, the CDR3 is TGTGCCAGCAGTTTTCGGGGTGTTGGCTACAATGAGCAGTTCTTC.

The V gene is TRBV7-9, the J gene TRBJ1-1; D unresolved. The ends were cut back, 1 base at V and 6 bases at J, with 6 bases in the middle. The CDR3 is 12 amino acids. Per the germline V gene, CDR1 is SEHNR and CDR2 is FQNEAQ (reference sequence). Written as DNA, the CDR3 is TGTGCCAGCAGCTTAGGTGGGTCTGAAGCTTTCTTT. Amino acids: CASSLGGSEAFF.

The chain employs TRBV29-1 and TRBJ1-3; D is unclear. Looked up from germline, CDR1 is SQVTM and CDR2 is ANQGSEA. Trimming left V 6 bases short and J 0 bases short, with 9 bases between. This CDR3 is 13 amino acids long. In DNA, the CDR3 is TGCAGCGTAACAGTCACCTCTGGAAACACCATATATTTT. Translating it yields CSVTVTSGNTIYF.

The V gene is TRBV5-1, the J gene TRBJ1-2; maybe TRBD1 (5 bases). The CDR3 is made up of 14 amino acids. Between the trimmed V and J ends, which lost 0 bases and 6 bases, there was a span of 12 bases. CDR1 and CDR2 from the germline V gene are SGHRS and YFSETQ. The DNA for the CDR3 is TGCGCCAGCAGCTTGGAGGCGAGGGGAGATGGCTACACCTTC. It specifies CASSLEARGDGYTF.

The rearrangement uses TRBV4-1 and TRBJ2-7; tentative D call: TRBD2 (6 bases). This CDR3 comprises 16 residues. The V end was cut by 1 base, the J end by 3 bases, with 16 bases between. Looked up from germline, CDR1 is MGHRA and CDR2 is YSYEKL. Here the CDR3 reads CASSQAEEGQVYEQYF. As DNA, the CDR3 is TGCGCCAGCAGCCAAGCAGAGGAGGGGCAAGTCTACGAGCAGTACTTC.

This chain uses TRBV5-1 with TRBJ2-1; 9 bases line up with TRBD2. The CDR3 totals 19 residues. Germline V gene sequence: CDR1 SGHRS, CDR2 YFSETQ. With 1 base clipped from V and 2 bases from J, the junction kept 13 bases outside the gene matches. Written as DNA, the CDR3 is TGCGCCAGCAGCTTGCCCCCGGGGGGAAGCGGGAGGCCCTACAATGAGCAGTTCTTC. Protein: CASSLPPGGSGRPYNEQFF.

The count of this clone is one. The chain is built from TRBV6-4 and TRBJ1-1, with D perhaps matching TRBD1 (5 bases). The CDR3 is 15 amino acids. From germline, CDR1 is MRHNA and CDR2 SNTAGT. Trimming stripped 3 bases from V and 0 bases from J, with 11 bases between. In DNA form, the CDR3 reads TGTGCCAGCAGTGAGACAGATAACATGAACACTGAAGCTTTCTTT. It yields the protein CASSETDNMNTEAFF.

The chain recombines TRBV5-6 with TRBJ2-5; possibly TRBD2 for D (6 bases). Trimming took off 5 bases at V and 1 base at J, with 12 bases between the two ends. Germline V gene lookup returns CDR1 SGHDT and CDR2 YYEEEE. The CDR3 loop spans 14 amino acids. The CDR3: CASSSVGGQETQYF. DNA for the CDR3: TGTGCCAGCAGTTCCGTGGGGGGCCAAGAGACCCAGTACTTC.

The chain couples TRBV7-3 to TRBJ2-7; D gene unclear. CDR1 and CDR2 from the germline V gene are SGHTA and FQGTGA. Trimming stripped 3 bases from V and 3 bases from J, with 9 bases between. CDR3 size: 13 residues. The CDR3: CASSLAASYEQYF. CDR3 coding DNA: TGTGCCAGCAGCTTGGCGGCCAGCTACGAGCAGTACTTC.

The CDR3 region is CSVDEVGNTEAFF. The CDR3 nucleotides read TGCAGCGTAGACGAAGTGGGGAACACTGAAGCTTTCTTT. This chain joins TRBV29-1 and TRBJ1-1; D gene ambiguous. Germline V gives CDR1 SQVTM, CDR2 ANQGSEA. Deletions cut 6 bases from V and 1 base from J, with 12 bases between. This CDR3 region has 13 residues.

J is TRBJ2-2 and V is TRBV25-1; a possible D gene is TRBD2 (5 bases). Germline CDR1 MGHDK, CDR2 SYGVNS. The CDR3 extends over 16 amino acids. V was trimmed by 5 bases and J by 0 bases, leaving 13 bases between them. This CDR3 reads CASSSRGRANTGELFF. CDR3 in DNA: TGTGCCAGCAGTTCTCGTGGGCGGGCGAACACCGGGGAGCTGTTTTTT.

This chain joins TRBV4-1 and TRBJ2-7, with a possible D match to TRBD1 (6 bases). CDR3 length: 15 amino acids. V lost 1 base and J 3 bases, leaving 13 bases between the germline ends. The V gene's germline CDR1 is MGHRA and CDR2 YSYEKL. The CDR3 protein is CASSQGGTFNYEQYF. The CDR3 region has the DNA TGCGCCAGCAGCCAAGGGGGGACATTCAACTACGAGCAGTACTTC.

The chain joins TRBV5-6 to TRBJ2-1; the D is unclear. The germline V and J ends were trimmed by 2 bases and 4 bases, with 4 bases remaining between them. CDR3 length: 12 amino acids. CDR1 is SGHDT, CDR2 YYEEEE, per germline. The CDR3 loop is CASSLQYNEQFF. The CDR3 DNA sequence: TGTGCCAGCAGCTTACAGTACAATGAGCAGTTCTTC. Supplemented by reference TRBV5-6 and TRBJ2-1, the full variable domain reads DAGVTQSPTHLIKTRGQQVTLRCSPKSGHDTVSWYQQALGQGPQFIFQYYEEEERQRGNFPDRFSGHQFPNYSSELNVNALLLGDSALYLCASSLQYNEQFFGPGTRLTVL.

The chain joins TRBV7-2 to TRBJ2-1, with TRBD1 matching 8 bases. The germline V gene has CDR1 SGHTA and CDR2 FQGNSA. This CDR3 has 16 residues. J lost 7 bases, V lost 5 bases, and 13 bases had no gene match. The CDR3 DNA is TGTGCCAGCAGCCGCGCACAGGGGGTAATTTGGAATGAGCAGTTCTTC. Protein sequence: CASSRAQGVIWNEQFF.

The V gene is TRBV28, the J gene TRBJ2-1; D is unresolved. Germline assignment: CDR1 MDHEN and CDR2 SYDVKM. This CDR3 has 11 residues. V lost 4 bases and J lost 7, with 5 bases in between. The CDR3 sequence: CASSYPNEQFF. CDR3 DNA: TGTGCCAGCAGTTACCCTAATGAGCAGTTCTTC.

The rearrangement joins TRBV6-5 to TRBJ1-4; TRBD1 matches 8 bases. CDR3 size: 14 residues. J was trimmed by 4 bases and V by 6 bases; bases with no gene match: 4. Germline assignment: CDR1 MNHEY and CDR2 SVGAGI. This chain's CDR3 is CASSLGQGNEKLFF. The CDR3 nucleotides read TGTGCCAGCAGCCTAGGACAGGGTAATGAAAAACTGTTTTTT.

The rearrangement links TRBV2 to TRBJ1-2; 8 nucleotides match TRBD1. The CDR3 has 16 amino acids. CDR1 and CDR2 from the germline V gene are SNHLY and FYNNEI. V lost 2 bases and J lost 2; bases outside the gene matches: 7. The CDR3 DNA sequence: TGTGCCAGCAGTGAATCCGGGACAGGACTAAACTATGGCTACACCTTC. Protein product: CASSESGTGLNYGYTF.

The rearrangement joins TRBV2 to TRBJ1-5; 7 bases line up with TRBD1. There are 14 residues in the CDR3. V trimming: 4 bases; J trimming: 4 bases; junction bases outside the gene matches: 4. In germline, CDR1 is SNHLY, CDR2 FYNNEI. This CDR3 reads CASSGPTGNQPQHF. As DNA, the CDR3 is TGTGCCAGCAGTGGCCCGACAGGGAATCAGCCCCAGCATTTT.

Concerning this clone itself: Sequence at one end of the junction differs from germline and may be a read error. V is TRBV7-3 and J is TRBJ2-5; D ambiguous. The germline V gene encodes CDR1 SGHTA and CDR2 FQGTGA. This CDR3 contains 12 residues. CDR3 residues: CASSQHWGSPHF. The CDR3 DNA sequence: TGTGCCAGCAGCCAACACTGGGGTTCCCCCCACTTC.

The chain carries TRBV11-3 and TRBJ2-5, with 8 positions matching TRBD1. The length of the CDR3 is 16 residues. Germline V gene lookup returns CDR1 SGHNT and CDR2 YENEEA. Trimming took 5 bases from V and 4 from J; bases not matched to a gene: 12. CDR3 residues: CASSPSPGQGGETQYF. The CDR3 DNA is TGTGCCAGCAGCCCCTCCCCCGGACAGGGAGGAGAGACCCAGTACTTC.

This chain links TRBV6-1 with TRBJ1-1; no reliable D call. Trimming shortened V by 6 bases and J by 0 bases, and 14 bases separated the two germline ends. Germline-derived CDR1 and CDR2 are MNHNS and SASEGT. CDR3 size: 15 residues. The CDR3 region is CASSGQLSMNTEAFF. As DNA, the CDR3 is TGTGCCAGCAGCGGCCAGTTATCGATGAACACTGAAGCTTTCTTT.

The rearrangement uses TRBV5-1 and TRBJ2-5; 11 bases map to TRBD1. Unmatched junction bases numbered 8, after V lost 5 bases and J lost 2 bases. This CDR3 has 16 amino acids. Germline assignment: CDR1 SGHRS and CDR2 YFSETQ. CDR3 DNA: TGCGCCAGCAGTTCCGGGACAGGGGGAACACAAGAGACCCAGTACTTC. It is translated as CASSSGTGGTQETQYF.

This chain uses TRBV11-2 with TRBJ2-7; the D gene is possibly TRBD2 (5 bases). The ends were cut back, 5 bases at V and 7 bases at J, with 9 bases in the middle. Looked up from germline, CDR1 is SGHAT and CDR2 is FQNNGV. The length of the CDR3 is 11 residues. The CDR3 DNA follows: TGTGCCAGCAGCCCATCGGGGGAGCAGTACTTC. Amino acids: CASSPSGEQYF.

The chain is built from TRBV25-1 and TRBJ1-2; the match to TRBD1 covers 11 bases. Germline CDR1 and CDR2: MGHDK and SYGVNS. The length of the CDR3 is 15 residues. V gave up 3 bases and J gave up 5 bases; unmatched junction bases: 5. CDR3 in amino acids: CASSERDRGTYGYTF. The CDR3 DNA reads as TGTGCCAGCAGTGAGCGGGACAGGGGGACTTATGGCTACACCTTC.

With respect to this clone: Other DNA sequences within the sample encode an identical CDR3. The J gene is TRBJ2-5, the V gene TRBV14; no firm D call. Trimming took off 3 bases at V and 2 bases at J, with 4 bases between the two ends. The CDR3 consists of 12 residues. Germline CDR1 is SGHDN and CDR2 is FVKESK. Here the CDR3 DNA reads TGTGCCAGCAGCCAGGTTCAAGAGACCCAGTACTTC. Amino acid sequence: CASSQVQETQYF.

The chain links TRBV9 to TRBJ1-4; D is uncertain. The CDR3 has 16 residues. CDR1 is SGDLS and CDR2 is YYNGEE in the germline V gene. The V end was cut by 4 bases, the J end by 4 bases, with 17 bases between. DNA for the CDR3: TGTGCCAGCAGCCACTTCCCCGTGAACGGTAATGAAAAACTGTTTTTT. Amino acid sequence: CASSHFPVNGNEKLFF.

The chain joins TRBV10-2 to TRBJ1-4; 11 bases map to TRBD1. The CDR3 contains 15 residues. The V segment lost 3 bases and the J segment 8 bases; nucleotides outside the gene matches: 5. The germline gives CDR1 WSHSY, CDR2 SAAADI. The CDR3 coding sequence is TGCGCCAGCAGTGACCTGGGACAGGGGGGAGAAAAACTGTTTTTT. Translation gives CASSDLGQGGEKLFF.

This sequence joins TRBV19 and TRBJ1-2; TRBD1 might be the D (6 bases). Per the germline V gene, CDR1 is LNHDA and CDR2 is SQIVND (reference sequence). CDR3 length: 15 amino acids. Trimming took off 1 base at V and 7 bases at J, with 16 bases between the two ends. This CDR3 is CASSIAPGANSGYTF. The CDR3 coding sequence is TGTGCCAGTAGTATAGCCCCGGGGGCGAATAGTGGCTACACCTTC.